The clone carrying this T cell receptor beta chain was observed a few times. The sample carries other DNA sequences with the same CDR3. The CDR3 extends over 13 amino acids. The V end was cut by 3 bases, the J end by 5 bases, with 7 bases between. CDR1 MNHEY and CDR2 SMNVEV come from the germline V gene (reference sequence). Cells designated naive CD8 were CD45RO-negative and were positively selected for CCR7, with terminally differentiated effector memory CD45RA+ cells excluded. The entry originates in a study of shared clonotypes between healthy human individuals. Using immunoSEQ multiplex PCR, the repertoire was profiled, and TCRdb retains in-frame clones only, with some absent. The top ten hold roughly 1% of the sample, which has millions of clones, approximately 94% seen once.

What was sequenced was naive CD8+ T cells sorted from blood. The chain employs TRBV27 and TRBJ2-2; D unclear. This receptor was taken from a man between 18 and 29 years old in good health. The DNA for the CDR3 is TGTGCCAGCAGTTTCCGTGGGACCGGGGAGCTGTTTTTT. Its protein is CASSFRGTGELFF.